Sequencing of this TCR beta chain was carried out in a study of cytomegalovirus exposure and HLA in healthy donors. The junction had 14 bases not matched to a gene; V was cut back by 5 bases and J by 2 bases. CDR3 length equals 16 residues. Germline V lookup: CDR1 SQVTM, CDR2 ANQGSEA. A remark on this clone: Antigen unknown.

Study-level points and caveats: HLA restriction was apparent for most CMV-associated TCR beta chains in a later analysis.

Primers for the PCR totalled 60 Vbeta and 13 Jbeta. TCRdb's table, derived via immunoSEQ multiplex PCR, lists solely in-frame clones and lacks some. Among 110,000 to 150,000 clones, 80% were seen once, and the ten largest hold 0.95% to 1.5%. The J gene is TRBJ2-7, the V gene TRBV29-1, with TRBD2 matching over 8 bases. Sequences were obtained from PBMCs. The TCR originated in a female donor in good health and CMV-seronegative. CDR3 DNA sequence: TGCAGCGTTTCCGGGGGCACCATAGCGGGGACCTACGAGCAGTACTTC. Amino acid sequence: CSVSGGTIAGTYEQYF.